The 21 T cell receptor beta chains listed next were all sequenced from one sample in a study of T cell repertoires in cytomegalovirus infection. TCRdb used MiXCR to reprocess the reads, holding one entry per CDR3 protein. The top ten clones hold 18% of a sample with 640,000 or so distinct CDR3 sequences, 30% to 40% of them seen once. Antigen specificity for these receptors is unknown. The starting material was cultured PBMCs, obtained from culture after CMV antigen stimulation. These receptors were taken from a human donor in good health (CMV status not recorded). Some clones in this sample may be carry-over from other donors' samples.

The chain recombines TRBV20-1 with TRBJ2-1; D may be TRBD1 (6 bases). CDR1 DFQATT and CDR2 SNEGSKA come from the germline V gene (reference sequence). This CDR3 has 12 residues. Deletions cut 4 bases from V and 9 bases from J, with 13 bases between. The CDR3 coding sequence is TGCAGTGCTAAACCAGGGGTAGGTGAGCAGTTCTTC. It specifies CSAKPGVGEQFF.

The chain is built from TRBV19 and TRBJ1-2; D is unresolved. This CDR3 comprises 13 residues. CDR1 is LNHDA and CDR2 is SQIVND in the germline V gene (reference sequence). V shed 6 bases and J shed 1 base, with 9 bases lying between them. The CDR3 is CASSTTSNYGYTF. The CDR3 bases are TGTGCCAGTAGCACAACGAGTAACTATGGCTACACCTTC.

The chain recombines TRBV19 with TRBJ2-2, with D unclear. Germline V CDR1 and CDR2: LNHDA, SQIVND (reference sequence). The CDR3 has 13 residues. V shed 10 bases and J shed 0 bases, with 9 bases lying between them. CDR3 DNA sequence: TGTGCCACTGGCCTAACGAACACCGGGGAGCTGTTTTTT. Translation: CATGLTNTGELFF.

The chain uses TRBV6-8 and TRBJ2-3; D is uncertain. This CDR3 has 15 amino acids. V lost 8 bases and J 0 bases, leaving 15 bases between the germline ends. Germline V gene data show CDR1 as MNHGY and CDR2 as SAAAGT. CDR3 region: CASAGRRSSTDTQYF. As DNA, the CDR3 is TGTGCCAGCGCAGGCCGACGGTCAAGCACAGATACGCAGTATTTT.

This clonotype was observed a handful of times. This chain links TRBV7-6 with TRBJ2-2, with 14 bases that match TRBD2. J lost 6 bases, V lost 5 bases, and 8 bases had no gene match. Germline-derived CDR1 and CDR2 are SGHVS and FNYEAQ. The CDR3 has 17 residues. CDR3 nucleotides: TGTGCCAGCAGCGAAACGGGACTAGCGGGGGTCTCCGGGGAGCTGTTTTTT. Translation gives CASSETGLAGVSGELFF.

The CDR3, as DNA: TGTGCCAGCAGCTTGGGCTCGGGGGCGACCGGGGAGCTGTTTTTT. This translates into CASSLGSGATGELFF. The chain combines TRBV7-9 with TRBJ2-2, with D perhaps being TRBD1 or TRBD2 (6 bases each). Deletions cut 3 bases from V and 5 bases from J, with 13 bases between. Per germline, CDR1 SEHNR and CDR2 FQNEAQ (reference sequence). The CDR3 sequence is 15 residues long.

A single count supports this clonotype. The V gene is TRBV2, the J gene TRBJ2-7; 7 bases are a match to TRBD2. This CDR3 comprises 12 residues. The trim removed 8 bases at V and 2 bases at J, leaving 3 bases unmatched. Germline V gene sequence: CDR1 SNHLY, CDR2 FYNNEI. This chain's CDR3 is CASEAGAYEQYF. The CDR3 bases are TGTGCCAGCGAGGCGGGGGCCTACGAGCAGTACTTC.

The gene calls are TRBV18 and TRBJ1-1; D is unresolved. The length of the CDR3 is 14 residues. The germline V gene encodes CDR1 KGHSH and CDR2 LQKENI. The V end lost 8 bases, the J end lost 1 base, and 14 bases lay between the germline ends. DNA for the CDR3: TGTGCCAGCGCCCAGCTCGGCCGGAACACTGAAGCTTTCTTT. This encodes CASAQLGRNTEAFF.

This chain connects TRBV6-5 to TRBJ2-1; the D is unclear. Trimming shortened V by 0 bases and J by 8 bases, and 8 bases separated the two germline ends. The CDR3 has 13 amino acids. Germline V gene sequence: CDR1 MNHEY, CDR2 SVGAGI. This CDR3 is CASSYSILDEQFF. CDR3 DNA: TGTGCCAGCAGTTACTCGATTCTGGATGAGCAGTTCTTC.

This chain joins TRBV20-1 and TRBJ2-7; 10 bases are a match to TRBD2. J lost 3 bases, V lost 7 bases, and 3 bases had no gene match. Germline assignment: CDR1 DFQATT and CDR2 SNEGSKA (reference sequence). CDR3 length: 12 residues. The CDR3 DNA reads as TGCAGTGTAACTAGCGGGGACTACGAGCAGTACTTC. Translating gives CSVTSGDYEQYF.

The V call is TRBV4-1, the J call TRBJ1-4; D is undetermined. V lost 0 bases and J lost 5, with 7 bases in between. Per germline, CDR1 MGHRA and CDR2 YSYEKL. The length of the CDR3 is 14 residues. For the CDR3, the DNA is TGCGCCAGCAGCCAAGACCCTGGAAATGAAAAACTGTTTTTT. This translates into CASSQDPGNEKLFF.

The chain's CDR3 is CTSSLSGSSYGYTF. In nucleotides, the CDR3 is TGTACCAGCAGCTTATCAGGGTCTAGCTATGGCTACACCTTC. The rearrangement uses TRBV7-2 and TRBJ1-2; possible D gene TRBD1, 5 bases. Germline V gives CDR1 SGHTA, CDR2 FQGNSA. This CDR3 is 14 amino acids long. The germline V and J ends were trimmed by 2 bases and 4 bases, with 11 bases remaining between them.

This chain uses TRBV23-1 with TRBJ1-5, with D possibly TRBD1 on 5 matching bases. TRBV23-1 is recorded as an ORF, its role being uncertain. CDR3 length equals 16 residues. V was shortened by 1 base and J by 9 bases, with 19 bases between the two germline ends. Here the CDR3 DNA reads TGCGCCAGCAGTCAATACAGTTCGGGGACCGCGGGGCCCCAGCATTTT. Its translation: CASSQYSSGTAGPQHF.

This clonotype was seen a few times. This rearrangement joins TRBV6-2 or TRBV6-3 to TRBJ2-7; D not certain. The CDR3 extends over 13 amino acids. CDR1 is MNHEY, CDR2 SVGEGT, per germline. V lost 8 bases to trimming and J lost 2 bases, with 13 bases between them. CDR3: CASRMTRTYEQYF. DNA for the CDR3: TGTGCCAGCCGTATGACCCGGACCTACGAGCAGTACTTC.

This clonotype was detected a few times. The chain combines TRBV7-2 with TRBJ2-2, with no clear D. The CDR3 totals 14 residues. Germline assignment: CDR1 SGHTA and CDR2 FQGNSA. Trimming took 2 bases from V and 6 from J, leaving 10 bases between them. Here the CDR3 reads CASSLLLNAGELFF. The CDR3, as DNA: TGTGCCAGCAGCTTACTCCTTAACGCCGGGGAGCTGTTTTTT.

This clonotype was detected ten times or more. CDR3 nucleotides: TGTGCCAGCAGTCCGTCGGGGGTCCCCAACTCTGGGGCCAACGTCCTGACTTTC. It yields the protein CASSPSGVPNSGANVLTF. V and J are TRBV12-3 or TRBV12-4 and TRBJ2-6; D is possibly TRBD2 (6 bases). V lost 5 bases and J 0 bases, leaving 17 bases between the germline ends. The length of the CDR3 is 18 residues.

This clonotype came up a few times. The chain is built from TRBV27 and TRBJ2-3, with 7 bases fitting TRBD2. Germline V gene data show CDR1 as MNHEY and CDR2 as SMNVEV (reference sequence). The CDR3 extends over 14 amino acids. Germline trimming cut 8 bases from V and 6 bases from J; bases unmatched to any gene: 11. The CDR3 here is CASCRGGGRDTQYF. CDR3 DNA sequence: TGTGCCAGCTGCCGTGGCGGGGGTAGGGATACGCAGTATTTT.

The chain links TRBV7-2 to TRBJ2-4; 7 bases line up with TRBD1. CDR1 and CDR2 (germline): SGHTA, FQGNSA. CDR3 length: 13 residues. Germline trimming cut 4 bases from V and 9 bases from J; bases unmatched to any gene: 6. CDR3 protein: CASSSEQGSIQYF. The DNA of the CDR3 is TGTGCCAGCAGCTCCGAACAGGGGAGCATTCAGTACTTC.

This rearrangement joins TRBV7-2 to TRBJ2-7; 7 bases agree with TRBD2. Trimming removed 7 bases from V and 3 bases from J; junction bases left unmatched: 15. The CDR3 is 16 residues long. The germline gives CDR1 SGHTA, CDR2 FQGNSA. The CDR3 DNA reads as TGTGCCAGCACTTGGGGGGGACCCCTCACCGACTACGAGCAGTACTTC. It codes for CASTWGGPLTDYEQYF.

The chain joins TRBV9 to TRBJ1-2; TRBD1 matches 8 bases. This CDR3 region has 15 residues. Germline CDR1 SGDLS, CDR2 YYNGEE. V was pared by 0 bases and J by 3 bases, with 4 bases of the junction left unmatched. CDR3 in amino acids: CASSVGQGAYYGYTF. For the CDR3, the DNA is TGTGCCAGCAGCGTAGGGCAGGGGGCGTACTATGGCTACACCTTC.

Many counts were recorded for this clonotype. This chain uses TRBV7-2 with TRBJ2-7; D ambiguous. The CDR3 totals 13 residues. With 5 bases removed from V and 2 bases from J, the gap between germline ends came to 10 bases. The germline V gene has CDR1 SGHTA and CDR2 FQGNSA. CDR3 sequence reads: CASSGQNAYEQYF. As DNA, the CDR3 is TGTGCCAGCAGCGGCCAGAATGCCTACGAGCAGTACTTC. Variable domain in full (rest from reference TRBV7-2 and TRBJ2-7): GAGVSQSPSNKVTEKGKDVELRCDPISGHTALYWYRQSLGQGLEFLIYFQGNSAPDKSGLPSDRFSAERTGGSVSTLTIQRTQQEDSAVYLCASSGQNAYEQYFGPGTRLTVT.